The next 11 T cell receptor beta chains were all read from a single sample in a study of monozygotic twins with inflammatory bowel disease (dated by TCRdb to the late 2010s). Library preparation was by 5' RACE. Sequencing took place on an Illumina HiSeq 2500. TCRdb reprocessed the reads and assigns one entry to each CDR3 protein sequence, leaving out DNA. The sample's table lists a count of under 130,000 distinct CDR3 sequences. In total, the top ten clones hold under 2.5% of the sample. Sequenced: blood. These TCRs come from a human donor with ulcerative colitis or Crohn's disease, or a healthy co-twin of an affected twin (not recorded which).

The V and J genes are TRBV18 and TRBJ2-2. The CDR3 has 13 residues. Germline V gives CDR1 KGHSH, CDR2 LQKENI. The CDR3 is CASSPDWTGELFF.

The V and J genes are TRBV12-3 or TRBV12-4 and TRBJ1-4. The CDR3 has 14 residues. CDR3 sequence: CASSSGVHGEKLFF.

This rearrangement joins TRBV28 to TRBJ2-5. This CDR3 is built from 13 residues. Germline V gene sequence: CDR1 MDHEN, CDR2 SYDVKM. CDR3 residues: CATFSRDKETQYF.

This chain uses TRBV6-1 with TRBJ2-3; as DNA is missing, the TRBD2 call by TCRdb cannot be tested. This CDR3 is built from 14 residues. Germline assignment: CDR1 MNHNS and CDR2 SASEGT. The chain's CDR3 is CASSPKRGTDTQYF.

The CDR3 sequence is CASSFGAEQYF. The chain has TRBV7-9 and TRBJ2-7; TCRdb designates TRBD1, a call that cannot be tested without DNA. Germline assignment: CDR1 SEHNR and CDR2 FQNEAQ (reference sequence). The CDR3 extends over 11 amino acids.

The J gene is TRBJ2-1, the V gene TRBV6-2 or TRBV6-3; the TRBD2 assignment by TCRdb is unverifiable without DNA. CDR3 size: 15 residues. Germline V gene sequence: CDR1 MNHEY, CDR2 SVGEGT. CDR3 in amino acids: CASRPLAGGYNEQFF.

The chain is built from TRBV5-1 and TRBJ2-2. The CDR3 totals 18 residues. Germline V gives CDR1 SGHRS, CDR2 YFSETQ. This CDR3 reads CASSLAPFSSGNTGELFF.

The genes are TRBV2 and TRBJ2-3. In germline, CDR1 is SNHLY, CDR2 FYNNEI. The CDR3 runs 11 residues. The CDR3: CASSETDTQYF.

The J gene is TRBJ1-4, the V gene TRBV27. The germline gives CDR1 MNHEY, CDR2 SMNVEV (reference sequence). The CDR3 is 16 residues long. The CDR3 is CASSFRGPAANEKLFF.

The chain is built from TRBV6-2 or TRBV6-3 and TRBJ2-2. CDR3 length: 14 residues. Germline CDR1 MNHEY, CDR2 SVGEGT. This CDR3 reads CASSYWLVTGELFF.

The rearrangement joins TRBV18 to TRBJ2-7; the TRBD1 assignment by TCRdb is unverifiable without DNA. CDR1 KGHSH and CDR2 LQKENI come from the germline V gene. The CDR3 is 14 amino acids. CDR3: CASSPRQGIDEQYF.